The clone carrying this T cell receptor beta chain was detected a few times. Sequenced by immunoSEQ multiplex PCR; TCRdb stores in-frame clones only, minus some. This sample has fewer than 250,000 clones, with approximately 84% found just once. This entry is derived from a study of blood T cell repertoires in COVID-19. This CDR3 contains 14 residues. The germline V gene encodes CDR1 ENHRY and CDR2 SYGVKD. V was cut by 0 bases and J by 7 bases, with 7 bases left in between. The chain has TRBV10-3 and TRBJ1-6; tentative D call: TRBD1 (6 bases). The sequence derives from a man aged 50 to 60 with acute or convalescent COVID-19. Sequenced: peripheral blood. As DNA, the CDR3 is TGTGCCATCAGTGAGTCAGGACAGAATTCACCCCTCCACTTT. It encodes CAISESGQNSPLHF.